In its sample, the clone carrying this T cell receptor beta chain ranks as large. Its cognate antigen is unknown. This sample is drawn from a study of T-cell reconstitution after alpha-beta-depleted transplantation in children. Broader study findings: Reports say that about two months after transplant, the alpha-beta T cells came out of several hundred graft clones that had expanded. By one year post-transplant, T-cell counts and diversity largely arose from T cells that were newly produced.

This CDR3 is 14 amino acids long. V shed 0 bases, J shed 6 bases, and the junction held 3 bases outside the gene matches. Germline values: CDR1 ENHRY, CDR2 SYGVKD. Unique molecular identifiers were incorporated during preparation of the TCRbeta library. TCRdb reprocessed the PCR reads via MiXCR and lists one record per CDR3 protein. Here the sample spans 7,000 or so distinct CDR3 sequences, about 11% being singletons. The V call is TRBV10-3, the J call TRBJ2-7, with 9 bases fitting TRBD1. The specimen was PBMCs, mostly from graft donor cells, collected 180 days after TCRalphabeta/CD19-depleted stem cell transplant. The clonotype originates from a child in the first two years of life who had a stem cell transplant for acute myeloid leukemia, so the T cells may come from the graft donor. CDR3 in amino acids: CAISESGQGVEQYF. In nucleotides, the CDR3 is TGTGCCATCAGTGAGTCGGGACAGGGTGTCGAGCAGTACTTC.